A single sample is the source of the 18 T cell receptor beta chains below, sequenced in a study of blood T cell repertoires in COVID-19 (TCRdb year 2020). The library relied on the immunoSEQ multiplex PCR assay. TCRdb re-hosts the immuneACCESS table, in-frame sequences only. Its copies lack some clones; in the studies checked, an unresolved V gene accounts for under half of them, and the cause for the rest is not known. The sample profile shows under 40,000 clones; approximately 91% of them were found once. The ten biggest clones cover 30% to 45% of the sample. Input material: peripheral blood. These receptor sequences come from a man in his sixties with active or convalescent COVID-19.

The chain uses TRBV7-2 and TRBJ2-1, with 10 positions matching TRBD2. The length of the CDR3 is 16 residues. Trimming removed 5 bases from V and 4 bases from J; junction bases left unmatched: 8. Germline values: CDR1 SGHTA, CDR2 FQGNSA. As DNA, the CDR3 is TGTGCCAGCAGCCCACGGACTAGCGGCACTTACAATGAGCAGTTCTTC. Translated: CASSPRTSGTYNEQFF.

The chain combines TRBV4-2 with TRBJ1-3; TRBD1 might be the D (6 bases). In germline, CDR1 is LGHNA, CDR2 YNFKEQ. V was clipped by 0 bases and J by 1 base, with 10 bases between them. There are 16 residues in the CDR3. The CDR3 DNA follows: TGTGCCAGCAGCCAAGAGCGGGGGCTTTCTGGAAACACCATATATTTT. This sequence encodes CASSQERGLSGNTIYF.

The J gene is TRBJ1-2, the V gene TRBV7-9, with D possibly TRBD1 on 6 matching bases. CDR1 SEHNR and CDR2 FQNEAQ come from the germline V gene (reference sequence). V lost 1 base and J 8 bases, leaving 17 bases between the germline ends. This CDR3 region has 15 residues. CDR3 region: CASSLVQTGYWGYTF. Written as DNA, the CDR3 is TGTGCCAGCAGCTTAGTTCAGACAGGTTATTGGGGCTACACCTTC.

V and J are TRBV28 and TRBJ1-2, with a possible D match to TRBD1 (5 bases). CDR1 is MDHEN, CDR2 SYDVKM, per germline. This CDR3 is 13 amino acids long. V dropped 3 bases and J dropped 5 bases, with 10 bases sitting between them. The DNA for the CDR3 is TGTGCCAGCAGTTTGGGAGGGGCGTATGGCTACACCTTC. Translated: CASSLGGAYGYTF.

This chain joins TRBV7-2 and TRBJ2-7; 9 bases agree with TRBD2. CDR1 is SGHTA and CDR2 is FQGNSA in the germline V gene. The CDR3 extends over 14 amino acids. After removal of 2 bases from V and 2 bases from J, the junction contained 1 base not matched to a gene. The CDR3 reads CASSLPSGAYEQYF. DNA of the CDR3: TGTGCCAGCAGCTTACCTAGCGGGGCCTACGAGCAGTACTTC.

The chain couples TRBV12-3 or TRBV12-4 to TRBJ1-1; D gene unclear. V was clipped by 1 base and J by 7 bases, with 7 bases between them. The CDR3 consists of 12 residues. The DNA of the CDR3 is TGTGCCAGCAGTTTAGACAGCCTTGAAGCTTTCTTT. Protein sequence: CASSLDSLEAFF.

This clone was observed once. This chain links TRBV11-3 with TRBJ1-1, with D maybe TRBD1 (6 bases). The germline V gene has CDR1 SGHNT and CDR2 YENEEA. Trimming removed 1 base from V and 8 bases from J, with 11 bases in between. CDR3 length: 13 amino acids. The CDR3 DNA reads TGTGCCAGCAGCTTAGGGCTCCAGGGGGAAGCTTTCTTT. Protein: CASSLGLQGEAFF.

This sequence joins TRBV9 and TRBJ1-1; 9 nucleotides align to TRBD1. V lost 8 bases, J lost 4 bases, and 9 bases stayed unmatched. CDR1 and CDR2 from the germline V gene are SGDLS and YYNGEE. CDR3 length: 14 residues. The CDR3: CASRQGTGFTEAFF. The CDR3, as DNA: TGTGCCAGTCGACAAGGGACAGGGTTCACTGAAGCTTTCTTT.

In nucleotides, the CDR3 is TGTGCCAGCAGCTCACCCGGGACAGGGAGGGGGGTAAACACTGAAGCTTTCTTT. Translation: CASSSPGTGRGVNTEAFF. The rearrangement uses TRBV5-6 and TRBJ1-1; 9 nucleotides line up with TRBD1. This CDR3 has 18 residues. V dropped 3 bases and J dropped 2; count of bases not matched to a gene: 14. CDR1 SGHDT and CDR2 YYEEEE come from the germline V gene.

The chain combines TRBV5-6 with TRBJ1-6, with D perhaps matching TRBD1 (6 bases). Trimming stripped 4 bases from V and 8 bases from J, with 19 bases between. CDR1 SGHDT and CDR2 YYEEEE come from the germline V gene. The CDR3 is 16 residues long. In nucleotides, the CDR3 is TGTGCCAGCAGCCCATTTATACAGGGTATTGATTCACCCCTCCACTTT. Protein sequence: CASSPFIQGIDSPLHF.

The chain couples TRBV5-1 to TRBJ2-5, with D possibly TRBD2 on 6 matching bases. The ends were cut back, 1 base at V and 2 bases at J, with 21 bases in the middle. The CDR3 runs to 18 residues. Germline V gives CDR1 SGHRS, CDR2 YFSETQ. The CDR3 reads CASSLRSGPGATQETQYF. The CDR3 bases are TGCGCCAGCAGCTTGAGGAGTGGGCCGGGAGCTACTCAAGAGACCCAGTACTTC.

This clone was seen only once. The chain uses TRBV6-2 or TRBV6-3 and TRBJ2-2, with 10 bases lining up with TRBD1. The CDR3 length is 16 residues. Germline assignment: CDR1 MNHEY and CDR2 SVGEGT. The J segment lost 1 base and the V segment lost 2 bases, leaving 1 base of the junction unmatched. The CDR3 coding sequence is TGTGCCAGCAGTTACGGGGACAGGGGGAACACCGGGGAGCTGTTTTTT. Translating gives CASSYGDRGNTGELFF.

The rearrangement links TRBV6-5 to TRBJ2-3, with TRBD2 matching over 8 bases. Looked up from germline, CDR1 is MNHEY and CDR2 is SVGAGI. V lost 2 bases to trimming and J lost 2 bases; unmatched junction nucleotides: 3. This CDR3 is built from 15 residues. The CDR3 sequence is CASSYRGGNTDTQYF. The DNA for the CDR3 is TGTGCCAGCAGTTACCGCGGGGGGAACACAGATACGCAGTATTTT.

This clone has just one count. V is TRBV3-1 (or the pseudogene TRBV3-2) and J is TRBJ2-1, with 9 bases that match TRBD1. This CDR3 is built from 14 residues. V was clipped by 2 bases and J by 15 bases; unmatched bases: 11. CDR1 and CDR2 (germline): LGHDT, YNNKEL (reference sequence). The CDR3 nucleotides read TGTGCCAGCAGCCAAACTGGACAGGGGTCGTTTCGGTTCTTC. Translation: CASSQTGQGSFRFF.

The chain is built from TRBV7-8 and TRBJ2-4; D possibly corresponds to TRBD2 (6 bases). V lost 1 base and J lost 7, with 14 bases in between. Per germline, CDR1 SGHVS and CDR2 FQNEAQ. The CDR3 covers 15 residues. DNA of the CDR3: TGTGCCAGCAGCTTAGAGACGGGACTTAGGAACATTCAGTACTTC. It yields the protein CASSLETGLRNIQYF. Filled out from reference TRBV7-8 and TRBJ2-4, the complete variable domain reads GAGVSQSPRYKVAKRGQDVALRCDPISGHVSLFWYQQALGQGPEFLTYFQNEAQLDKSGLPSDRFFAERPEGSVSTLKIQRTQQEDSAVYLCASSLETGLRNIQYFGAGTRLSVL.

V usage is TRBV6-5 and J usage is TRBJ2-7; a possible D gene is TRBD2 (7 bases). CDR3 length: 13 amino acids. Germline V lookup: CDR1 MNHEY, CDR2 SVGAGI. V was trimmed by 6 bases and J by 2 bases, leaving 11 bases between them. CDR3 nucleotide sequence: TGTGCCAGCAGAGGGGGGGGCGCCTACGAGCAGTACTTC. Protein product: CASRGGGAYEQYF.

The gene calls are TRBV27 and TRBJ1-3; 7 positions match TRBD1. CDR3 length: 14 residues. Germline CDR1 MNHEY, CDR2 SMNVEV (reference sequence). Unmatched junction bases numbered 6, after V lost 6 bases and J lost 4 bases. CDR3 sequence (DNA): TGTGCCAGCAGAAAACAGGGGACCGGAAACACCATATATTTT. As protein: CASRKQGTGNTIYF.

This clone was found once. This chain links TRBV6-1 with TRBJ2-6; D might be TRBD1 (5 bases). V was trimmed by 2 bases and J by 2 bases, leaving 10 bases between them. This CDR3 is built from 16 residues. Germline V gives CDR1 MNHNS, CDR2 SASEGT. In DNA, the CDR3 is TGTGCCAGCAGTGAACAGGGATCCCCTGGGGCCAACGTCCTGACTTTC. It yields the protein CASSEQGSPGANVLTF.